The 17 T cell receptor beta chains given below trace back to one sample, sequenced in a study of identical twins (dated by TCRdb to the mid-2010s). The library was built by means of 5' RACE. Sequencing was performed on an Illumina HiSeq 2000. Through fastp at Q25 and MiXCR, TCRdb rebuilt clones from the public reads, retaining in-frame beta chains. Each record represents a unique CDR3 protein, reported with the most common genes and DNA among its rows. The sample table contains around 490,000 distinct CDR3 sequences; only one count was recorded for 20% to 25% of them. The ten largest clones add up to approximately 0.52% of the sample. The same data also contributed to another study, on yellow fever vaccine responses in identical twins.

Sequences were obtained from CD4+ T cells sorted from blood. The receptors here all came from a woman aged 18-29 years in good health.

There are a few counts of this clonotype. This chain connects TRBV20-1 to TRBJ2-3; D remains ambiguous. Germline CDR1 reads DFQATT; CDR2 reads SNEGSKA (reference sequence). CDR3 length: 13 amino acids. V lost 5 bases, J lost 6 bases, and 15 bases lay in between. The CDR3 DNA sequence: TGCAGTGCTTCCGACTCGCCTTCTGATACGCAGTATTTT. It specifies CSASDSPSDTQYF.

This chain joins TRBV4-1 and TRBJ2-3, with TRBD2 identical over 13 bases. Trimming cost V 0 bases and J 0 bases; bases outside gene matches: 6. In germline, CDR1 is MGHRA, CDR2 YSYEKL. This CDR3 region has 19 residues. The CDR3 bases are TGCGCCAGCAGCCAAGACGAGACTAGCGGGAGGACTAGCACAGATACGCAGTATTTT. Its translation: CASSQDETSGRTSTDTQYF.

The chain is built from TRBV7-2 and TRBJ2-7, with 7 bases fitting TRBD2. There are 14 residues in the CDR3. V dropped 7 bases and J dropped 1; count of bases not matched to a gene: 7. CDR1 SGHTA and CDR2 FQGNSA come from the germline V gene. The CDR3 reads CASTSSGSSYEQYF. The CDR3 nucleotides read TGTGCCAGCACCTCTAGCGGATCTTCCTACGAGCAGTACTTC. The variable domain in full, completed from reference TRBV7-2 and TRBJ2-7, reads GAGVSQSPSNKVTEKGKDVELRCDPISGHTALYWYRQSLGQGLEFLIYFQGNSAPDKSGLPSDRFSAERTGGSVSTLTIQRTQQEDSAVYLCASTSSGSSYEQYFGPGTRLTVT.

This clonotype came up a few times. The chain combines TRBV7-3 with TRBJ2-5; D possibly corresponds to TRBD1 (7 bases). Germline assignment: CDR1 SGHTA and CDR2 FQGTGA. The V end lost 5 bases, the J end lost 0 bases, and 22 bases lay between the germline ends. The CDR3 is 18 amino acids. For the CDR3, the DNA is TGTGCCAGCAGCAGGGCAGGGGGAGGCCGCACCTACCAAGAGACCCAGTACTTC. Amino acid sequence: CASSRAGGGRTYQETQYF.

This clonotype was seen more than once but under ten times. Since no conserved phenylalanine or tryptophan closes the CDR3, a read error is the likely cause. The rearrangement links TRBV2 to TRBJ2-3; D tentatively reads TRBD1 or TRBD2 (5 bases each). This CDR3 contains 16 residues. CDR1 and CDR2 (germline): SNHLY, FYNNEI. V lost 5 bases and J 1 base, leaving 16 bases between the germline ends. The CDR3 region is CASSTGTVSGTDTQYV. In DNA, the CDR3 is TGTGCCAGCAGTACCGGGACCGTGTCCGGCACAGATACGCAGTATGTT.

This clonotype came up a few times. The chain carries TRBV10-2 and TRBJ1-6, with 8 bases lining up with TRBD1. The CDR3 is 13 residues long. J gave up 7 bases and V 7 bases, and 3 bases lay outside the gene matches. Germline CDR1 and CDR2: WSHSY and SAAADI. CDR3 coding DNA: TGCGCCAGCATGGGACAGGAAAATTCACCCCTCCACTTT. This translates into CASMGQENSPLHF.

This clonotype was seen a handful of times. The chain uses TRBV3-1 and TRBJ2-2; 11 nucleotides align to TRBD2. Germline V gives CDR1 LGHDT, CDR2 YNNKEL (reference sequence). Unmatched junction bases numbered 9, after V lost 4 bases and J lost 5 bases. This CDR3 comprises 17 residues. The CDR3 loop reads CASSLSTSGMRTGELFF. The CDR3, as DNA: TGTGCCAGCAGCCTATCGACTAGCGGGATGAGAACCGGGGAGCTGTTTTTT. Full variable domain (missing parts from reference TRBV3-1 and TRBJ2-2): DTAVSQTPKYLVTQMGNDKSIKCEQNLGHDTMYWYKQDSKKFLKIMFSYNNKELIINETVPNRFSPKSPDKAHLNLHINSLELGDSAVYFCASSLSTSGMRTGELFFGEGSRLTVL.

CDR3 loop: CASSSPGTSGRTPSYNEQFF. The DNA for the CDR3 is TGTGCCAGCAGCTCCCCCGGGACTAGCGGGAGGACCCCCTCCTACAATGAGCAGTTCTTC. The chain has TRBV7-6 and TRBJ2-1, with 15 bases that match TRBD2. This CDR3 is built from 20 residues. Germline CDR1 reads SGHVS; CDR2 reads FNYEAQ. V shed 4 bases and J 0 bases; nucleotides not matched to a gene: 10.

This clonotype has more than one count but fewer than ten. The CDR3 DNA reads as TGCAGCGTGTGGGACAGGGGTGACTATGGCTACACCTTC. Amino acids: CSVWDRGDYGYTF. The rearrangement joins TRBV29-1 to TRBJ1-2, with TRBD1 matching 10 bases. Trimming cost V 6 bases and J 3 bases; bases outside gene matches: 4. Germline-derived CDR1 and CDR2 are SQVTM and ANQGSEA. This CDR3 comprises 13 residues. The full variable domain, in which reference TRBV29-1 and TRBJ1-2 provide the parts outside the CDR3, is SAVISQKPSRDICQRGTSLTIQCQVDSQVTMMFWYRQQPGQSLTLIATANQGSEATYESGFVIDKFPISRPNLTFSTLTVSNMSPEDSSIYLCSVWDRGDYGYTFGSGTRLTVV.

The CDR3 bases are TGCAGTGCTAGTGGGGACAGGGGGCGATCTGGAAACACCATATATTTT. Its translation is CSASGDRGRSGNTIYF. This chain connects TRBV20-1 to TRBJ1-3, with TRBD1 identical over 12 bases. The CDR3 covers 16 residues. Germline trimming cut 3 bases from V and 1 base from J; bases unmatched to any gene: 4. CDR1 and CDR2 from the germline V gene are DFQATT and SNEGSKA (reference sequence).

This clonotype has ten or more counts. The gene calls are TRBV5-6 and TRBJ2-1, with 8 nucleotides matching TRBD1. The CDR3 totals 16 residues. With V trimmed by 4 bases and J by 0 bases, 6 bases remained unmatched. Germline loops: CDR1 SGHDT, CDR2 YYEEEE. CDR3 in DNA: TGTGCCAGCAGCGAAGGACAGGGCGGCTCCTACAATGAGCAGTTCTTC. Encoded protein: CASSEGQGGSYNEQFF.

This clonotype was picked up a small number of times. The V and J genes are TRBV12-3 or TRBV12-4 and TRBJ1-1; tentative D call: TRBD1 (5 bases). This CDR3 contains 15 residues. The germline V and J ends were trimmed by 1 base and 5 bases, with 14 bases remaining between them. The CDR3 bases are TGTGCCAGCAGTTTAGGGGGCGGTTTGGGGACTGAAGCTTTCTTT. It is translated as CASSLGGGLGTEAFF.

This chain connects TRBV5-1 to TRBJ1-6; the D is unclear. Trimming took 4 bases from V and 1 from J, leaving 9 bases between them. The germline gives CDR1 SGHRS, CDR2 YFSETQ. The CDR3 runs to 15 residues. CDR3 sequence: CASSTGGSYNSPLHF. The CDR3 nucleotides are TGCGCCAGCAGCACCGGCGGGTCCTATAATTCACCCCTCCACTTT.

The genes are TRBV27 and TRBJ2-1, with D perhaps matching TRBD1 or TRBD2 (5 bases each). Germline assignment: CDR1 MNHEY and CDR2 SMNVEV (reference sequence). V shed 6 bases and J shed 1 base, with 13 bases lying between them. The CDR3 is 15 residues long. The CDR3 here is CASRPRGASYNEQFF. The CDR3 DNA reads TGTGCCAGCAGACCTCGGGGCGCTTCCTACAATGAGCAGTTCTTC.

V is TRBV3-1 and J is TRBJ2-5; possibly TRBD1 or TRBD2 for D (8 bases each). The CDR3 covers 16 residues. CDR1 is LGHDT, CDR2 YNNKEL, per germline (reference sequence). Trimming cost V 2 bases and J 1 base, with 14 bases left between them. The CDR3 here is CASSQRQGTSQETQYF. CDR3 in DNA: TGTGCCAGCAGCCAAAGACAGGGGACTAGCCAAGAGACCCAGTACTTC.

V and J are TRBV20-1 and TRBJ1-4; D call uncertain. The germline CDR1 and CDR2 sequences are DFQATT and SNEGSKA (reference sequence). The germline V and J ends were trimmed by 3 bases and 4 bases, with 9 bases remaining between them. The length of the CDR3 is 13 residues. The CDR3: CSARRTVNEKLFF. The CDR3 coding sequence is TGCAGTGCTAGGCGGACCGTTAATGAAAAACTGTTTTTT.

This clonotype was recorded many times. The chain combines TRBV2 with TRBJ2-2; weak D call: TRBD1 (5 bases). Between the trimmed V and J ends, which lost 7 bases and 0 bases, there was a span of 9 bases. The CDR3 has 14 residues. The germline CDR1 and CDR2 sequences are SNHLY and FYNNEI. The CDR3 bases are TGTGCCAGCAAGACAGACTCGAACACCGGGGAGCTGTTTTTT. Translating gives CASKTDSNTGELFF.